This T cell receptor (beta chain) was identified during a study of blood T cells in healthy people across ages (dated by TCRdb to between 2014 and 2016). In the study overall: In model experiments, roughly one uniquely barcoded TCR beta cDNA molecule per two T cells was captured by template switching. The study measured age-related changes in TCR beta repertoire diversity using deep sequencing normalized with unique cDNA molecular identifiers. Donors were grouped into four age groups: young (average roughly 15 years), middle-aged (39), aged (about 59) and long-lived (over 80). To avoid experimental bias, donors of different ages were distributed randomly across sequencing lanes. Two additional independent replicas of 1 million unique cDNA reads from the same blood draw were analyzed for two donors (one aged 18 to 29 and one aged 80 or older). Summary of the overall study and its limitations: Compared with the aged group, the long-lived group had more naive CD4+ T cells, fewer expanded clones and increased TCR diversity, a pattern suggesting age selection. Bulk unsorted PBMC profiling prevented conclusive comparison of naive and antigen-experienced compartments. There was a strong correlation between observed TCR beta diversity and the percentage of naive T cells measured by flow cytometry. As age increased, observed TCR beta diversity per million T cells dropped in a roughly linear way, and a significant reduction was already evident by age 40. Because donor CMV infection status was unknown, age-related changes in expanded clonotypes were potentially confounded. Estimates of total diversity from one million sequenced T cells were regarded as lower bounds and underestimates.

The library was made by 5' RACE. Sequenced on an Illumina HiSeq 2500. A second 7 to 11 cycle PCR used a sample-barcoded 5' primer and a J-beta primer mix. A template-switch 5' adaptor carrying 12 random nucleotides introduced a unique molecular identifier onto each TCR beta cDNA molecule. Each sample yielded at least 2.5 million CDR3-containing paired-end reads. First-strand cDNA was synthesized from all RNA with the Mint cDNA synthesis kit, primed by a TRBC-specific oligonucleotide. All cDNA was treated with uracil-DNA glycosylase and then went through a first 18-cycle PCR with the universal primers M1SS and BC2_uni_R. Concerning the study's data processing: Each sample was normalized by randomly selecting 1 million high-quality reads, each carrying a distinct molecular identifier. Instead of being binned into consensus sequences, reads with shared molecular identifiers were discarded. CDR3 identification, clonotype clustering and error correction used MiTCR with a Q25 quality threshold and the strictest error-elimination algorithm. A nonparametric unseen species model with Euler transformation was used to estimate a lower bound on total TCR beta diversity. TCRdb reprocessing: public reads trimmed at Q25 with fastp, clones called with MiXCR, in-frame beta chains kept. Records with the same CDR3 protein are collapsed into one entry carrying the most frequent genes and DNA. For this entry, the V and J calls and clone size follow TCRdb and not the study's own pipeline. For this sample there are about 2 million distinct CDR3 sequences; roughly 49% appear just once. Roughly 2% of the sample rests with the top ten.

The roughly 37 donors, aged 6 to 90 years, were systemically healthy Caucasian individuals from Russia. Ten milliliters of peripheral blood were drawn from each donor into EDTA-treated Vacutainer tubes. Ficoll-Paque density-gradient centrifugation was used to isolate PBMCs, with at least 6.5 million per sample. Total RNA, at least 6 micrograms per sample, was extracted from PBMCs with Trizol reagent. For every donor, an aliquot of PBMCs went through flow cytometry to measure the percentages of naive CD45RAhigh/CD27high T cells. With regard to this clonotype: Its antigen remains unidentified. Base qualities are missing; no much larger clone stands one base away.

The sample was blood. This TCR derives from a woman aged 40-49 years in good health.

For the CDR3, the sequence is CASRDQGVGYEQYF. The nucleotide sequence is TGTGCCAGCAGGGATCAGGGGGTCGGCTACGAGCAGTACTTC. The chain is made from TRBV6-2 or TRBV6-3 and TRBJ2-7, and TRBD1 matches 7 of the central bases. CDR1 is given as MNHEY and CDR2 as SVGEGT, both from the germline V gene. The CDR3 covers 14 residues, taking in both the cysteine and the phenylalanine. Only the CDR3 portion is preserved as DNA: 42 bases, with reading frame beginning at the first base. The junction shows trimming of 6 bases on V and 3 bases on J, and the gene matches do not reach 8 bases of it.